The 30 T cell receptor beta chains presented below share a single source sample, sequenced in a study of control samples from healthy donors and cancer patients. Method: immunoSEQ multiplex PCR; TCRdb's copy keeps in-frame clones and lacks some. The profile covers approximately 170,000 clones, with around nine tenths appearing a single time and 4% to 6% taken by the ten largest. Sample: blood. These receptor sequences come from a woman in her 30s in good health.

This chain uses TRBV15 with TRBJ2-3, with TRBD2 identical over 7 bases. With V trimmed by 3 bases and J by 1 base, 7 bases remained unmatched. There are 16 residues in the CDR3. Germline values: CDR1 LNHNV, CDR2 YYDKDF (reference sequence). CDR3 nucleotide sequence: TGTGCCACCAGCAGCATGTCTAGCGGCCGCACAGATACGCAGTATTTT. Its protein is CATSSMSSGRTDTQYF.

This chain uses TRBV27 with TRBJ1-1, with D hard to call. CDR3 length equals 14 residues. Germline V gene sequence: CDR1 MNHEY, CDR2 SMNVEV (reference sequence). Trimming removed 5 bases from V and 1 base from J, with 11 bases in between. CDR3 nucleotide sequence: TGTGCCAGCAGTCCAACCAACAGGAACACTGAAGCTTTCTTT. It is translated as CASSPTNRNTEAFF.

The chain has TRBV6-5 and TRBJ1-1; D ambiguous. The CDR3 is 13 residues long. Germline assignment: CDR1 MNHEY and CDR2 SVGAGI. The V end lost 8 bases, the J end lost 5 bases, and 15 bases lay between the germline ends. CDR3 nucleotide sequence: TGTGCCAGCCGCCGTTTCGGTGGGACTGAAGCTTTCTTT. This gives the protein CASRRFGGTEAFF.

The chain uses TRBV4-2 and TRBJ2-2; D is possibly TRBD2 (6 bases). Germline assignment: CDR1 LGHNA and CDR2 YNFKEQ. V was trimmed by 8 bases and J by 6 bases, leaving 22 bases between them. The CDR3 contains 16 residues. The CDR3 is CASGLEWDSSPGELFF. CDR3 DNA: TGTGCCAGCGGCCTTGAATGGGACTCCAGTCCCGGGGAGCTGTTTTTT.

The chain carries TRBV5-1 and TRBJ1-3; TRBD1 aligns across 12 bases. The CDR3 consists of 16 residues. Per the germline V gene, CDR1 is SGHRS and CDR2 is YFSETQ. J lost 4 bases, V lost 4 bases, and 6 bases had no gene match. The CDR3 here is CASSRGQGANGNTIYF. Written as DNA, the CDR3 is TGCGCCAGCAGCCGGGGACAGGGGGCTAACGGAAACACCATATATTTT.

V gene TRBV19 combines with J gene TRBJ2-2; D might be TRBD1 (7 bases). Trimming took off 7 bases at V and 4 bases at J, with 19 bases between the two ends. Germline V gene lookup returns CDR1 LNHDA and CDR2 SQIVND (reference sequence). The CDR3 runs to 16 residues. The CDR3 protein is CASISMTGRFTGELFF. CDR3 in DNA: TGTGCCAGTATATCGATGACAGGGAGGTTCACCGGGGAGCTGTTTTTT.

This sequence joins TRBV19 and TRBJ2-3; possible D gene TRBD1, 6 bases. The germline gives CDR1 LNHDA, CDR2 SQIVND (reference sequence). The V end lost 1 base, the J end lost 6 bases, and 11 bases lay between the germline ends. This CDR3 is 14 amino acids long. As DNA, the CDR3 is TGTGCCAGTAGTATAGGTTACAGGGTTGATACGCAGTATTTT. Protein product: CASSIGYRVDTQYF.

The gene calls are TRBV6-6 and TRBJ2-7; tentative D call: TRBD1 (6 bases). The CDR3 covers 14 residues. Germline CDR1 and CDR2: MNHNY and SVGAGI (reference sequence). V dropped 2 bases and J dropped 0 bases, with 8 bases sitting between them. The CDR3: CASSYRDTSYEQYV. CDR3 nucleotide sequence: TGTGCCAGCAGTTACAGGGACACCTCCTACGAGCAGTACGTC.

J is TRBJ2-3 and V is TRBV6-4; 10 bases are a match to TRBD1. Germline lookup yields CDR1 MRHNA and CDR2 SNTAGT. The CDR3 covers 14 residues. Trimming at V came to 6 bases and at J to 3 bases, leaving 3 bases not matched to a gene. The CDR3 sequence is CASSPGQGTDTQYF. In DNA form, the CDR3 reads TGTGCCAGCAGCCCGGGACAGGGGACAGATACGCAGTATTTT.

The chain is built from TRBV29-1 and TRBJ1-4; a possible D gene is TRBD1 (5 bases). V gave up 7 bases and J gave up 11 bases, with 14 bases separating them. The CDR3 totals 11 residues. The V gene's germline CDR1 is SQVTM and CDR2 ANQGSEA. CDR3: CSAFYRGKLFF. CDR3 DNA sequence: TGCAGCGCATTCTACCGGGGGAAACTGTTTTTT.

The chain has TRBV6-4 and TRBJ2-7, with 13 bases matching TRBD2. The J segment lost 0 bases and the V segment lost 4 bases, leaving 6 bases of the junction unmatched. Germline CDR1 is MRHNA and CDR2 is SNTAGT. The CDR3 consists of 17 residues. CDR3 sequence reads: CASSGGLAGASSYEQYV. Written as DNA, the CDR3 is TGTGCCAGCAGTGGTGGACTAGCGGGGGCGAGCTCCTACGAGCAGTACGTC.

The CDR3 sequence: CASSETGNHVFGANVLTF. DNA of the CDR3: TGTGCCAGCAGCGAGACAGGGAACCATGTCTTCGGGGCCAACGTCCTGACTTTC. The chain carries TRBV13 and TRBJ2-6, with 7 bases lining up with TRBD1. This CDR3 comprises 18 residues. J was trimmed by 4 bases and V by 5 bases; bases with no gene match: 14. Germline V gene data show CDR1 as PRHDT and CDR2 as FYEKMQ (reference sequence).

The rearrangement uses TRBV20-1 and TRBJ1-1; D might be TRBD1 (5 bases). Trimming took 3 bases from V and 0 from J, leaving 11 bases between them. This CDR3 has 14 residues. Germline CDR1 and CDR2: DFQATT and SNEGSKA (reference sequence). CDR3 protein: CSASQGFMNTEAFF. In DNA form, the CDR3 reads TGCAGTGCTAGTCAGGGATTTATGAACACTGAAGCTTTCTTT.

The chain links TRBV23-1 to TRBJ2-3, with 11 bases identical to TRBD2. TRBV23-1 is treated as an ORF (open reading frame) with a function not yet certain. The CDR3 covers 14 residues. J gave up 5 bases and V 8 bases, and 6 bases lay outside the gene matches. Here the CDR3 reads CASGSGRGRDTQYF. CDR3 DNA sequence: TGCGCCAGCGGTAGCGGGAGGGGAAGAGATACGCAGTATTTT.

This chain joins TRBV7-6 and TRBJ2-7, with D perhaps matching TRBD1 (5 bases). The CDR3 loop spans 14 amino acids. V dropped 1 base and J dropped 3 bases, with 10 bases sitting between them. The germline V gene encodes CDR1 SGHVS and CDR2 FNYEAQ. Here the CDR3 DNA reads TGTGCCAGCAGCTTAGGTGCAGGGTACTACGAGCAGTACTTC. It encodes CASSLGAGYYEQYF.

J is TRBJ2-3 and V is TRBV11-3, with TRBD2 matching 7 bases. CDR1 SGHNT and CDR2 YENEEA come from the germline V gene. V lost 5 bases to trimming and J lost 1 base; unmatched junction nucleotides: 6. The CDR3 length is 15 residues. CDR3 DNA sequence: TGTGCCAGCAGCATGGGAGGGTTAGGCACAGATACGCAGTATTTT. It is translated as CASSMGGLGTDTQYF. Variable domain in full (rest from reference TRBV11-3 and TRBJ2-3): EAGVVQSPRYKIIEKKQPVAFWCNPISGHNTLYWYLQNLGQGPELLIRYENEEAVDDSQLPKDRFSAERLKGVDSTLKIQPAELGDSAVYLCASSMGGLGTDTQYFGPGTRLTVL.

This clone was seen only once. Other nucleotide sequences in the sample specify the same CDR3. The V and J genes are TRBV4-1 and TRBJ1-2; D is possibly TRBD1 (5 bases). CDR3 length: 15 residues. V lost 0 bases to trimming and J lost 0 bases, with 8 bases between them. Germline loops: CDR1 MGHRA, CDR2 YSYEKL. The CDR3 DNA reads TGCGCCAGCAGCCAAGATTCGACAGCTAACTATGGCTACACCTTC. Translating it yields CASSQDSTANYGYTF.

The rearrangement uses TRBV6-1 and TRBJ1-1; no definite D call. The V gene lost 4 bases and the J gene lost 0 bases, with 15 bases spanning the gap. Germline loops: CDR1 MNHNS, CDR2 SASEGT. The CDR3 has 16 amino acids. The CDR3 coding sequence is TGTGCCAGCAGTGGTCGGAGCCTATTAATGAACACTGAAGCTTTCTTT. Translated, it gives CASSGRSLLMNTEAFF.

This clone was counted at least ten times. Other DNA variants within this sample encode the same CDR3. This chain joins TRBV4-1 and TRBJ1-2; 8 bases agree with TRBD1. The CDR3 has 15 amino acids. Germline lookup yields CDR1 MGHRA and CDR2 YSYEKL. The V gene end was trimmed by 5 bases and the J gene end by 6 bases; junction bases not matched to a gene: 11. CDR3 region: CASSENQGAGDGYTF. The CDR3 region has the DNA TGCGCCAGCAGCGAGAATCAGGGGGCGGGGGATGGCTACACCTTC.

V gene TRBV28 combines with J gene TRBJ1-4; 9 nucleotides match TRBD1. V shed 7 bases, J shed 8 bases, and the junction held 11 bases outside the gene matches. The CDR3 is 15 amino acids. Germline CDR1 MDHEN, CDR2 SYDVKM. The CDR3 DNA follows: TGTGCCAGCACCTCTCCGACAGGGGGAGGCGAAAAACTGTTTTTT. It is translated as CASTSPTGGGEKLFF.

The chain links TRBV29-1 to TRBJ2-7; 9 positions match TRBD1. Germline V gene sequence: CDR1 SQVTM, CDR2 ANQGSEA. This CDR3 comprises 12 residues. The CDR3 loop is CSGGQGTYEQYF. The CDR3 DNA reads TGCAGTGGGGGACAGGGTACCTACGAGCAGTACTTC.

The chain employs TRBV4-2 and TRBJ2-7; D is unclear. The germline V gene encodes CDR1 LGHNA and CDR2 YNFKEQ. CDR3 length equals 10 residues. V lost 6 bases and J 5 bases, leaving 5 bases between the germline ends. CDR3 residues: CASRINEQYF. The CDR3 coding sequence is TGTGCCAGCAGAATCAACGAGCAGTACTTC.

The chain joins TRBV19 to TRBJ1-1; D is ambiguous. The CDR3 is made up of 11 amino acids. Germline CDR1 is LNHDA and CDR2 is SQIVND (reference sequence). Trimming took off 9 bases at V and 0 bases at J, with 5 bases between the two ends. The CDR3 coding sequence is TGTGCCAGCCGACTGAACACTGAAGCTTTCTTT. Translating gives CASRLNTEAFF.

The table lists this clone with a count of one. The chain couples TRBV27 to TRBJ1-2; D gene uncertain. Per the germline V gene, CDR1 is MNHEY and CDR2 is SMNVEV (reference sequence). This CDR3 spans 16 amino acids. Trimming cost V 3 bases and J 0 bases, with 14 bases left between them. The CDR3 loop reads CASSFLPALSNYGYTF. The DNA of the CDR3 is TGTGCCAGCAGTTTTCTCCCGGCCCTCTCTAACTATGGCTACACCTTC.

J is TRBJ2-2 and V is TRBV6-6; no definite D call. This CDR3 is 12 amino acids long. The germline CDR1 and CDR2 sequences are MNHNY and SVGAGI (reference sequence). The ends were cut back, 7 bases at V and 4 bases at J, with 7 bases in the middle. The CDR3 nucleotides read TGTGCCAGCATCCATTTCACCGGGGAGCTGTTTTTT. Protein: CASIHFTGELFF.

The CDR3 DNA reads TGTGCCAGCAGTTCCAGCGGGAGGAAAAATGAGCAGTTCTTC. It yields the protein CASSSSGRKNEQFF. V usage is TRBV27 and J usage is TRBJ2-1; TRBD2 matches at 9 bases. This CDR3 is built from 14 residues. The germline V gene has CDR1 MNHEY and CDR2 SMNVEV (reference sequence). V dropped 4 bases and J dropped 7; count of bases not matched to a gene: 5.

This clone was seen once. The chain joins TRBV29-1 to TRBJ2-1; D perhaps matches TRBD1 (5 bases). The germline V gene encodes CDR1 SQVTM and CDR2 ANQGSEA. The CDR3 is made up of 11 amino acids. V was trimmed by 8 bases and J by 5 bases, leaving 10 bases between them. The CDR3 is CSPLRDNEQFF. The CDR3 DNA reads as TGCAGCCCTCTCAGGGACAATGAGCAGTTCTTC.

This clone was recorded only once. The rearrangement links TRBV5-6 to TRBJ2-2, with a weak D call TRBD1 (6 bases). The CDR3 loop spans 15 amino acids. V was shortened by 3 bases and J by 4 bases, with 13 bases between the two germline ends. The germline CDR1 and CDR2 sequences are SGHDT and YYEEEE. The CDR3 sequence is CASSSNRAFTGELFF. The CDR3 DNA sequence: TGTGCCAGCAGCTCGAACAGGGCGTTCACCGGGGAGCTGTTTTTT.

The V and J genes are TRBV6-5 and TRBJ1-1, with 8 bases aligning to TRBD1. Trimming removed 11 bases from V and 0 bases from J; junction bases left unmatched: 5. CDR3 length: 13 amino acids. CDR1 is MNHEY and CDR2 is SVGAGI in the germline V gene. CDR3: CAGRTGLNTEAFF. The CDR3 DNA reads as TGTGCCGGAAGGACAGGGTTGAACACTGAAGCTTTCTTT.

In its sample, this clone was seen once. The V and J genes are TRBV28 and TRBJ2-7; 9 bases align to TRBD2. Germline-derived CDR1 and CDR2 are MDHEN and SYDVKM. V was pared by 5 bases and J by 2 bases, with 4 bases of the junction left unmatched. The CDR3 contains 14 residues. CDR3 amino acids: CASSPVAGAYEQYF. The CDR3 bases are TGTGCCAGCAGTCCCGTAGCGGGAGCCTACGAGCAGTACTTC.